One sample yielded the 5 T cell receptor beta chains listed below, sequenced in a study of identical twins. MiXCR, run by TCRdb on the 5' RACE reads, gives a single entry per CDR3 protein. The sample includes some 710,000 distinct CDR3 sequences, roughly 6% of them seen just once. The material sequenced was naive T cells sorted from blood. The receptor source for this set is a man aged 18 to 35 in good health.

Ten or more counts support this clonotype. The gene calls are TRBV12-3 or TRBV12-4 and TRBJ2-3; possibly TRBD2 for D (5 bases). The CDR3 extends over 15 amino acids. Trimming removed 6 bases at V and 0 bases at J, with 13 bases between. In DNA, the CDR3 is TGTGCCAGCAGGTACTCGGGGTTTAGCACAGATACGCAGTATTTT. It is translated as CASRYSGFSTDTQYF.

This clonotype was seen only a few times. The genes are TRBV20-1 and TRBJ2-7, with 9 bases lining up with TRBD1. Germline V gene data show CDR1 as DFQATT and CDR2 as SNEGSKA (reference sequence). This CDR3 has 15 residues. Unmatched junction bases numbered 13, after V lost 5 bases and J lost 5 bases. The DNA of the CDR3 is TGCAGTGCTCCCTCCCCCGGGACAGGGTCCCACGAGCAGTACTTC. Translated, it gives CSAPSPGTGSHEQYF.

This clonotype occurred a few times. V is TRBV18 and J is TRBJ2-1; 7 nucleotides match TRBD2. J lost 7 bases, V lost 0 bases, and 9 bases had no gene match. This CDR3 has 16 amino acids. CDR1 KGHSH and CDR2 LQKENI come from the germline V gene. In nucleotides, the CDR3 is TGTGCCAGCTCACCACCGAAAGGACTAGATTTTAATGAGCAGTTCTTC. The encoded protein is CASSPPKGLDFNEQFF.

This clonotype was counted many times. The CDR3 coding sequence is TGTGCCAGCAGTTTAAGGTCTGGTGGGGGCTACACCTTC. It encodes CASSLRSGGGYTF. This chain uses TRBV12-3 or TRBV12-4 with TRBJ1-2, with D unresolved. Trimming pared 2 bases from V and 8 bases from J, leaving 12 bases between. CDR3 length equals 13 residues.

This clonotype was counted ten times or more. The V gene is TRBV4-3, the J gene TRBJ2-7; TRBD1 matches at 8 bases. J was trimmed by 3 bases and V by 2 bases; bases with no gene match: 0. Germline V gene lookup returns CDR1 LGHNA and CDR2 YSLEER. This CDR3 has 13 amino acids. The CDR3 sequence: CASSQTGGYEQYF. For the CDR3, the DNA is TGCGCCAGCAGCCAAACAGGGGGCTACGAGCAGTACTTC.